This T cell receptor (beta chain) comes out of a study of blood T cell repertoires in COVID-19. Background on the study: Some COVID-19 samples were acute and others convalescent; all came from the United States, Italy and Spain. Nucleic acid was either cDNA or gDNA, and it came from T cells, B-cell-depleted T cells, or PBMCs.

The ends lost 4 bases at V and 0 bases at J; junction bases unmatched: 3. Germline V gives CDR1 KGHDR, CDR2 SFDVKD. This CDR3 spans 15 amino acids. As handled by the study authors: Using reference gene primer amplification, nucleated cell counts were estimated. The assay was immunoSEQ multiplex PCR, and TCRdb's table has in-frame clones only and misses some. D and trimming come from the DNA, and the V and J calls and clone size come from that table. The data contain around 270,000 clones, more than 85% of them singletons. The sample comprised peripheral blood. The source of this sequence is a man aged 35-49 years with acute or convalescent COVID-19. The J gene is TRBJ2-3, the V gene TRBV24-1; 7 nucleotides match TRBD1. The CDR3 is CATSEGGGSTDTQYF. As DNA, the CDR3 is TGTGCCACCAGTGAAGGGGGCGGTAGCACAGATACGCAGTATTTT.